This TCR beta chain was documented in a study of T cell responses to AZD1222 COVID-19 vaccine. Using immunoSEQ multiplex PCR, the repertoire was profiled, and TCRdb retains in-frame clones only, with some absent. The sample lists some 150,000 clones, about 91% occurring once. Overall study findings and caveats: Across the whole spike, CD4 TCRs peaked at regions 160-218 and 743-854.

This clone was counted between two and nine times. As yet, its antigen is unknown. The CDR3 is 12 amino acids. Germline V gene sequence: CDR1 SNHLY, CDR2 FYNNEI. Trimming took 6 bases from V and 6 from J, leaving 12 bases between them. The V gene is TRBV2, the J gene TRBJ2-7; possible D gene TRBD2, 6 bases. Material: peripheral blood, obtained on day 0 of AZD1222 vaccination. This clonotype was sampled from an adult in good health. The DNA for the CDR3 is TGTGCCAGCAGAGTCGCGGGGAGCGAGCAGTACTTC. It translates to CASRVAGSEQYF.